Sequencing of this T cell receptor (beta chain) was carried out in a study of molecular identifiers for immune sequencing clone quantification. J was trimmed by 7 bases and V by 5 bases; bases with no gene match: 12. The CDR3 loop spans 15 amino acids. Germline CDR1 reads SEHNR; CDR2 reads FQNEAQ (reference sequence). RNA fractions of 10%, 30% or 50% and roughly 20,000 to 1,000,000 sorted cells were the source of naive CD8 libraries. Naive CD8 T cells were sorted as CD8+CD4-CCR7+CD45RA+. Libraries of bulk TCR were made by previously described methods (with listed TCR primers). TCRdb used MiXCR to reprocess the PCR reads, holding one entry per CDR3 protein. The sample includes 550,000 to 750,000 distinct CDR3 sequences, 15% to 20% of them seen just once.

The sequenced material came from naive CD8+ T cells from blood, with Jurkat cell RNA spiked in. Subset indicated: FACS-sorted CD8+CD4-CCR7+CD45RA+ naive T cells. V is TRBV7-9 and J is TRBJ2-5, with 8 nucleotides matching TRBD2. The sequence was obtained from a human donor in good health. Some libraries in this study had Jurkat cell RNA spiked in. CDR3 sequence (DNA): TGTGCCAGCAGCCCCCCAGCGGGGGCCCCGGCGACCCAGTACTTC. Encoded protein: CASSPPAGAPATQYF.